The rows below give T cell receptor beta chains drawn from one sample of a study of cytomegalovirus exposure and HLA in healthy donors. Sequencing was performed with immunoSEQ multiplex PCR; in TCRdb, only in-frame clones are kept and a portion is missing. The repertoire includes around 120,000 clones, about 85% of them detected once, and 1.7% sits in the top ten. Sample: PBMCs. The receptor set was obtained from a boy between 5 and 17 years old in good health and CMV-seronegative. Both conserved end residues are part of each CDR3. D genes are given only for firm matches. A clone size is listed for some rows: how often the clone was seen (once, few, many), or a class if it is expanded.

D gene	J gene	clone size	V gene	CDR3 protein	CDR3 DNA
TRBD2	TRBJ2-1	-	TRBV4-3	CASSQLADPYNEQFF	TGCGCCAGCAGCCAACTAGCGGACCCGTACAATGAGCAGTTCTTC
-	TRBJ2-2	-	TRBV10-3	CAISETSAGELFF	TGTGCCATCAGTGAGACGTCAGCCGGGGAGCTGTTTTTT
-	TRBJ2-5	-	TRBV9	CASSVDPTGRLRETQYF	TGTGCCAGCAGCGTCGACCCGACAGGGAGGCTTCGAGAGACCCAGTACTTC
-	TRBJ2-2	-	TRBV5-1	CASSLSWAGELFF	TGCGCCAGCAGCTTGTCTTGGGCTGGGGAGCTGTTTTTT
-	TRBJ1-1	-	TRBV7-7	CASSSIQNTEAFF	TGTGCCAGCAGCTCCATACAGAACACTGAAGCTTTCTTT
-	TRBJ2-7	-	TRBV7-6	CASSLVQGGGYEQYF	TGTGCCAGCAGCTTAGTCCAGGGAGGGGGTTACGAGCAGTACTTC
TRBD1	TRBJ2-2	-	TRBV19	CASTRTGGTGELFF	TGTGCCAGTACCCGGACAGGGGGGACCGGGGAGCTGTTTTTT
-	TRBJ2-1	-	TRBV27	CASSLDMYYYNEQFF	TGTGCCAGCAGTTTAGACATGTATTACTACAATGAGCAGTTCTTC
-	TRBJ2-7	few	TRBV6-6	CASSYSASYEQYF	TGTGCCAGCAGTTACTCCGCTTCCTACGAGCAGTACTTC
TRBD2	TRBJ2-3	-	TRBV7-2	CASSRRLAEGDTQYF	TGTGCCAGCAGCCGCAGACTAGCGGAAGGGGATACGCAGTATTTT
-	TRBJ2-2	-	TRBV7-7	CASSPLGATNTGELFF	TGTGCCAGCAGCCCCCTGGGGGCGACTAACACCGGGGAGCTGTTTTTT
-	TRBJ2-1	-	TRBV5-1	CASSIYNEQFF	TGCGCCAGCAGCATATACAATGAGCAGTTCTTC
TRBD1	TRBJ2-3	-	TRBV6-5	CASSYSQGADTQYF	TGTGCCAGCAGTTACTCCCAGGGGGCAGATACGCAGTATTTT
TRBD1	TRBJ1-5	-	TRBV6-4	CASSEGAGGQPQHF	TGTGCCAGCAGTGAAGGGGCAGGGGGTCAGCCCCAGCATTTT
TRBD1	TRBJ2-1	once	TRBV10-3	CATGQDNEQFF	TGTGCCACTGGACAGGACAATGAGCAGTTCTTC
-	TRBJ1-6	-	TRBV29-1	CSVRGNTGTPLHF	TGCAGCGTCAGGGGCAACACGGGAACACCCCTCCACTTT
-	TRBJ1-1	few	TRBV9	CASSVRGSTEAFF	TGTGCCAGCAGCGTTCGGGGGAGCACTGAAGCTTTCTTT
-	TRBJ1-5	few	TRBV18	CASSPAGGNQPQHF	TGTGCCAGCTCACCAGCAGGGGGCAATCAGCCCCAGCATTTT
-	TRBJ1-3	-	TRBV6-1	CASNEVVSGNTIYF	TGTGCCAGCAATGAAGTCGTCTCTGGAAACACCATATATTTT
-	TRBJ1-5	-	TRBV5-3	CARSSGCHSNQPQHF	TGTGCCAGAAGTTCCGGTTGTCATAGCAATCAGCCCCAGCATTTT
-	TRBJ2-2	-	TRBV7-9	CASSSTWNTGELFF	TGTGCCAGCAGCTCGACTTGGAACACCGGGGAGCTGTTTTTT
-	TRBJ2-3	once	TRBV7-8	CASSPPSGADTQYF	TGTGCCAGCAGCCCCCCTTCGGGGGCAGATACGCAGTATTTT
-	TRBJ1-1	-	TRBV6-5	CASSPLAGDQAFF	TGTGCCAGCAGCCCCTTGGCGGGCGACCAGGCTTTCTTT
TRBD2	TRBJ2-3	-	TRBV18	CASSLGLAGGTDTQYF	TGTGCCAGCTCACTCGGACTAGCGGGGGGCACAGATACGCAGTATTTT
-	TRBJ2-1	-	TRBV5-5	CASSPGPHNEQFF	TGTGCCAGCAGCCCAGGGCCCCACAATGAGCAGTTCTTC
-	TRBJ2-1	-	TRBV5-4	CASSPTNRARDEQFF	TGTGCCAGCAGCCCAACTAACCGCGCCCGTGATGAGCAGTTCTTC
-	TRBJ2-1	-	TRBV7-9	CASSNGVVVFF	TGTGCCAGCAGCAACGGGGTAGTTGTTTTCTTC
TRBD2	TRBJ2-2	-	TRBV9	CASSLDGGAGTGELFF	TGTGCCAGCAGCTTAGACGGGGGGGCCGGTACCGGGGAGCTGTTTTTT
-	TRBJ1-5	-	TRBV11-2	CASSLGRMGNQPQHF	TGTGCCAGCAGCTTGGGGAGAATGGGCAATCAGCCCCAGCATTTT
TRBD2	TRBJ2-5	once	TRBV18	CASRTSGVQETQYF	TGTGCCAGCCGGACTAGCGGGGTTCAAGAGACCCAGTACTTC
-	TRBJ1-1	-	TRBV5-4	CASSFVENTEAFF	TGTGCCAGCAGCTTCGTAGAGAACACTGAAGCTTTCTTT
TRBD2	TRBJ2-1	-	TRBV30	CAWKRLAGESAYNEQFF	TGTGCCTGGAAAAGACTAGCGGGAGAATCAGCCTACAATGAGCAGTTCTTC
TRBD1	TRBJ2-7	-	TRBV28	CASSFMPGQRTYEQYF	TGTGCCAGCAGCTTCATGCCGGGACAGCGAACCTACGAGCAGTACTTC
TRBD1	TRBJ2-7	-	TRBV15	CATSRDRGDRVYEQYF	TGTGCCACCAGCAGAGATCGTGGGGACAGGGTCTACGAGCAGTACTTC
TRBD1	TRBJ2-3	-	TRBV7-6	CASNNLRDRENPDTQYF	TGTGCCAGCAATAACCTCCGGGACAGGGAAAACCCAGATACGCAGTATTTT
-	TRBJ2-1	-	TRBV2	CASSEIEYYNEQFF	TGTGCCAGCAGTGAAATTGAGTACTACAATGAGCAGTTCTTC
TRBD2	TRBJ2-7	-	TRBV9	CASSHSGALPYEQYF	TGTGCCAGCAGCCATAGCGGGGCCCTTCCCTACGAGCAGTACTTC
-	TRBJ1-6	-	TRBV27	CASSRLDRYNSPLHF	TGTGCCAGCAGCCGTCTCGACAGGTATAATTCACCCCTCCACTTT
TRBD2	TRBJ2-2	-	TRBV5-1	CASSLKASGGTGELFF	TGCGCCAGCAGCTTGAAGGCTAGCGGGGGGACAGGGGAGCTGTTTTTT
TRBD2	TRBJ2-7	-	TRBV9	CASSVGGGTFEQYF	TGTGCCAGCAGCGTAGGGGGGGGTACCTTCGAGCAGTACTTC
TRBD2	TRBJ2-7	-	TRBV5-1	CASSSGTSGSYEQYF	TGCGCCAGCAGTTCAGGGACTAGCGGATCCTACGAGCAGTACTTC
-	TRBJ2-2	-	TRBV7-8	CASSPQIGGRGTGELFF	TGTGCCAGCAGCCCTCAGATTGGGGGAAGGGGGACCGGGGAGCTGTTTTTT
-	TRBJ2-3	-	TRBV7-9	CASSSSGTGTTDTQYF	TGTGCCAGCAGCTCATCCGGGACTGGGACCACAGATACGCAGTATTTT
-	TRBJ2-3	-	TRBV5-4	CASSVVEIGADTQYF	TGTGCCAGCAGCGTCGTGGAGATCGGCGCAGATACGCAGTATTTT
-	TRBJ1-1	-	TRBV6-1	CASTLYGVTEAFF	TGTGCCAGCACCCTCTACGGGGTAACTGAAGCTTTCTTT
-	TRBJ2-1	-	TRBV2	CASKPGARYNEQFF	TGTGCCAGCAAGCCGGGAGCTAGATACAATGAGCAGTTCTTC
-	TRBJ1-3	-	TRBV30	CAWSSAGVSSGNTIYF	TGTGCCTGGAGTAGTGCAGGGGTCTCCTCTGGAAACACCATATATTTT
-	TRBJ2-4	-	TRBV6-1	CASSPVAKNIQYF	TGTGCCAGCAGTCCCGTCGCCAAAAACATTCAGTACTTC
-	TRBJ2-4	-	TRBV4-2	CASSQTFGAENIQYF	TGTGCCAGCAGCCAGACCTTTGGGGCCGAAAACATTCAGTACTTC
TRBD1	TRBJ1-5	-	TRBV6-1	CASSELTGVRNQPQHF	TGTGCCAGCAGTGAACTTACAGGGGTTCGGAATCAGCCCCAGCATTTT
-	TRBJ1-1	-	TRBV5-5	CASSSRGNTEAFF	TGTGCCAGCAGCTCCAGGGGGAACACTGAAGCTTTCTTT
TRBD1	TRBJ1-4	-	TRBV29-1	CSAKTGGNEKLFF	TGCAGCGCCAAGACAGGGGGAAATGAAAAACTGTTTTTT
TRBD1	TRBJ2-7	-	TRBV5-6	CASDRGGDEQYF	TGTGCCAGCGACAGGGGAGGTGACGAGCAGTACTTC
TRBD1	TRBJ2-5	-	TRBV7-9	CASRKGFRSGTVGEQYF	TGTGCCAGCAGAAAGGGGTTTAGATCCGGGACAGTGGGAGAGCAGTACTTC
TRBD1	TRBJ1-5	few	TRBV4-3	CASSRFDRGRQPQHF	TGCGCCAGCAGCCGATTTGACAGGGGACGTCAGCCCCAGCATTTT
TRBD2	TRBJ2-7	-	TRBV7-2	CASSKLAGEGEQYF	TGTGCCAGCAGCAAACTAGCGGGAGAGGGAGAGCAGTACTTC
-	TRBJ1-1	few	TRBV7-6	CASSALGGMNTEAFF	TGTGCCAGCAGCGCGTTGGGGGGAATGAACACTGAAGCTTTCTTT
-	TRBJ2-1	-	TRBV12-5	CASGLGRDEQFF	TGTGCTAGTGGTTTGGGGAGGGATGAGCAGTTCTTC
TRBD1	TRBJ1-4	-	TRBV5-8	CASSLGWTGGIGEKLFF	TGTGCCAGCAGCTTGGGTTGGACAGGCGGCATCGGTGAAAAACTGTTTTTT